The 25 T cell receptor beta chains given below trace back to one sample, sequenced in a study of blood T cell repertoires in COVID-19. Some clones are missing from TCRdb's copy, which holds only in-frame ones; the method was immunoSEQ multiplex PCR. There are about 170,000 clones in the sample; 80% to 90% occur only once, and around 2.7% lies in the top ten. The sequenced sample consisted of peripheral blood. The receptors derive from a woman older than 75 with COVID-19, enrolled during active disease.

The chain uses TRBV7-3 and TRBJ2-1; 15 bases are shared with TRBD2. Germline-derived CDR1 and CDR2 are SGHTA and FQGTGA. Trimming at V came to 0 bases and at J to 5 bases, leaving 8 bases not matched to a gene. CDR3 length: 19 amino acids. CDR3 residues: CASSLTSLGTSGRHNEQFF. The DNA for the CDR3 is TGTGCCAGCAGCTTAACTAGCCTCGGGACTAGCGGGAGGCACAATGAGCAGTTCTTC.

The gene calls are TRBV29-1 and TRBJ1-2; maybe TRBD1 (5 bases). The CDR3 spans 13 residues. The germline V gene encodes CDR1 SQVTM and CDR2 ANQGSEA. The V and J ends lost 1 base and 2 bases respectively, with 8 bases between them. The CDR3 loop reads CSVEGRENYGYTF. The CDR3 nucleotides read TGCAGCGTTGAAGGCAGGGAAAACTATGGCTACACCTTC.

DNA for the CDR3: TGTGCCAGCAGCGGAGGGACAGAAAGATATGGCTACACCTTC. It encodes CASSGGTERYGYTF. The rearrangement uses TRBV13 and TRBJ1-2; 7 nucleotides line up with TRBD1. The germline gives CDR1 PRHDT, CDR2 FYEKMQ (reference sequence). V lost 5 bases to trimming and J lost 5 bases; unmatched junction nucleotides: 8. The CDR3 contains 14 residues.

V is TRBV5-1 and J is TRBJ2-2, with no clear D. The CDR3 is 14 residues long. The germline V gene has CDR1 SGHRS and CDR2 YFSETQ. V was trimmed by 0 bases and J by 3 bases, leaving 6 bases between them. The CDR3 protein is CASSLDSHTGELFF. The DNA for the CDR3 is TGCGCCAGCAGCTTGGATAGTCACACCGGGGAGCTGTTTTTT. Looking up the rest from reference TRBV5-1 and TRBJ2-2 gives the full variable domain: KAGVTQTPRYLIKTRGQQVTLSCSPISGHRSVSWYQQTPGQGLQFLFEYFSETQRNKGNFPGRFSGRQFSNSRSEMNVSTLELGDSALYLCASSLDSHTGELFFGEGSRLTVL.

This sequence joins TRBV11-2 and TRBJ2-6; 13 positions agree with TRBD2. The germline gives CDR1 SGHAT, CDR2 FQNNGV. Germline trimming cut 2 bases from V and 1 base from J; bases unmatched to any gene: 5. The CDR3 extends over 19 amino acids. The CDR3 region is CASSLFGLAGASGANVLTF. In DNA, the CDR3 is TGTGCCAGCAGCTTATTTGGACTAGCGGGAGCATCTGGGGCCAACGTCCTGACTTTC.

The rearrangement links TRBV5-4 to TRBJ2-5, with 8 bases identical to TRBD2. Germline CDR1 SGHNT, CDR2 YYREEE (reference sequence). V gave up 4 bases and J gave up 5 bases; unmatched junction bases: 7. CDR3 length: 14 residues. DNA for the CDR3: TGTGCCAGCAGCAGCGGAGCGGGAGTGGAGACCCAGTACTTC. The encoded protein is CASSSGAGVETQYF.

The chain recombines TRBV7-9 with TRBJ1-2, with a possible D match to TRBD1 (5 bases). Germline values: CDR1 SEHNR, CDR2 FQNEAQ (reference sequence). The CDR3 has 14 amino acids. V was cut by 8 bases and J by 4 bases, with 17 bases left in between. The DNA of the CDR3 is TGTGCCAGCGGACCCCACCGGACACTCTATGGCTACACCTTC. It yields the protein CASGPHRTLYGYTF. Looking up the rest from reference TRBV7-9 and TRBJ1-2 gives the full variable domain: DTGVSQNPRHKITKRGQNVTFRCDPISEHNRLYWYRQTLGQGPEFLTYFQNEAQLEKSRLLSDRFSAERPKGSFSTLEIQRTEQGDSAMYLCASGPHRTLYGYTFGSGTRLTVV.

The chain combines TRBV9 with TRBJ2-2; D unresolved. The germline V gene encodes CDR1 SGDLS and CDR2 YYNGEE. V lost 6 bases, J lost 1 base, and 22 bases lay in between. The CDR3 is 18 amino acids. As DNA, the CDR3 is TGTGCCAGCACTCGAGCTCCGGGTAACCCAAGGAACACCGGGGAGCTGTTTTTT. Translated, it gives CASTRAPGNPRNTGELFF. The full variable domain, in which reference TRBV9 and TRBJ2-2 provide the parts outside the CDR3, is DSGVTQTPKHLITATGQRVTLRCSPRSGDLSVYWYQQSLDQGLQFLIQYYNGEERAKGNILERFSAQQFPDLHSELNLSSLELGDSALYFCASTRAPGNPRNTGELFFGEGSRLTVL.

The V gene is TRBV18, the J gene TRBJ2-3, with D uncertain. The germline V and J ends were trimmed by 0 bases and 6 bases, with 10 bases remaining between them. CDR1 is KGHSH, CDR2 LQKENI, per germline. This CDR3 is built from 14 residues. CDR3 protein: CASSPPKTPDTQYF. CDR3 nucleotides: TGTGCCAGCTCACCACCGAAGACTCCCGATACGCAGTATTTT.

CDR3 coding DNA: TGCAGCGTTCGACCGGGACTAGGGCCAGATACGCAGTATTTT. Translated: CSVRPGLGPDTQYF. This chain connects TRBV29-1 to TRBJ2-3; the match to TRBD2 covers 8 bases. CDR3 length: 14 residues. Germline trimming cut 5 bases from V and 4 bases from J; bases unmatched to any gene: 8. Germline V gene sequence: CDR1 SQVTM, CDR2 ANQGSEA.

The chain has TRBV9 and TRBJ2-2; no clear D gene. The length of the CDR3 is 12 residues. Trimming cost V 6 bases and J 3 bases, with 6 bases left between them. Germline CDR1 SGDLS, CDR2 YYNGEE. CDR3 in DNA: TGTGCCAGCACACGGGACACCGGGGAGCTGTTTTTT. It encodes CASTRDTGELFF.

V and J are TRBV7-6 and TRBJ2-7, with TRBD2 matching over 11 bases. The CDR3 is 18 residues long. The V gene end was trimmed by 0 bases and the J gene end by 1 base; junction bases not matched to a gene: 8. The germline gives CDR1 SGHVS, CDR2 FNYEAQ. CDR3 nucleotides: TGTGCCAGCAGCTTAGCGGAGATAGCGGGAGGGTTGTCCTACGAGCAGTACTTC. It translates to CASSLAEIAGGLSYEQYF.

The rearrangement links TRBV4-2 to TRBJ1-5; TRBD1 matches at 7 bases. The CDR3 length is 13 residues. Trimming cost V 5 bases and J 5 bases; bases outside gene matches: 3. Germline CDR1 is LGHNA and CDR2 is YNFKEQ. The CDR3 sequence: CASSYTGDQPQHF. Written as DNA, the CDR3 is TGTGCCAGCAGCTATACAGGGGATCAGCCCCAGCATTTT.

This clone was seen once. The chain links TRBV3-1 (or the pseudogene TRBV3-2) to TRBJ1-2; TRBD1 agrees at 7 bases. CDR3 size: 16 residues. CDR1 LGHDT and CDR2 YNNKEL come from the germline V gene (reference sequence). J gave up 1 base and V 1 base, and 6 bases lay outside the gene matches. As DNA, the CDR3 is TGTGCCAGCAGCCAAGTGGGACAGCCTCTTAACTATGGCTACACCTTC. Its translation: CASSQVGQPLNYGYTF.

This clone is a singleton in its sample. The chain recombines TRBV5-4 with TRBJ2-5; D perhaps matches TRBD1 (6 bases). The CDR3 has 14 amino acids. Germline-derived CDR1 and CDR2 are SGHNT and YYREEE (reference sequence). V was cut by 1 base and J by 2 bases, with 9 bases left in between. CDR3 amino acids: CASSLSGTQETQYF. The CDR3 DNA reads TGTGCCAGCAGCTTGTCCGGGACACAAGAGACCCAGTACTTC.

CDR3 coding DNA: TGTGCCAGCAGCTTGGCGGGGACTGATCTCAATGAGCAGTTCTTC. Translation: CASSLAGTDLNEQFF. The chain carries TRBV7-3 and TRBJ2-1; TRBD2 is a possible D gene (6 bases). The CDR3 covers 15 residues. Germline CDR1 SGHTA, CDR2 FQGTGA. V lost 3 bases and J 6 bases, leaving 15 bases between the germline ends.

This clone was seen a handful of times. V gene TRBV5-1 combines with J gene TRBJ2-1, with 10 bases aligning to TRBD2. Per the germline V gene, CDR1 is SGHRS and CDR2 is YFSETQ. Trimming took 3 bases from V and 6 from J; bases not matched to a gene: 6. The CDR3 spans 15 residues. The CDR3 sequence: CASSSGTSAGNEQFF. In nucleotides, the CDR3 is TGCGCCAGCAGCTCCGGGACTAGCGCAGGCAATGAGCAGTTCTTC.

The J gene is TRBJ1-5, the V gene TRBV6-5; maybe TRBD1 (5 bases). CDR3 length: 15 residues. V shed 7 bases and J shed 7 bases, with 20 bases lying between them. Germline V gene sequence: CDR1 MNHEY, CDR2 SVGAGI. As DNA, the CDR3 is TGTGCCAGCAACCTCCCGCCCCGGGGGAACCAGCCCCAGCATTTT. Translation: CASNLPPRGNQPQHF.

The gene calls are TRBV2 and TRBJ2-5, with TRBD1 matching over 9 bases. Germline V CDR1 and CDR2: SNHLY, FYNNEI. J gave up 5 bases and V 7 bases, and 2 bases lay outside the gene matches. The CDR3 is 12 amino acids. This CDR3 is CASIGQGETQYF. The CDR3 DNA reads TGTGCCAGCATAGGACAGGGGGAGACCCAGTACTTC.

This sequence joins TRBV27 and TRBJ1-5; 7 bases align to TRBD1. Trimming removed 0 bases from V and 9 bases from J; junction bases left unmatched: 2. CDR1 is MNHEY and CDR2 is SMNVEV in the germline V gene (reference sequence). This CDR3 has 13 amino acids. CDR3: CASSLSRTGPQHF. The CDR3 nucleotides are TGTGCCAGCAGTTTATCCAGGACAGGGCCCCAGCATTTT.

The rearrangement uses TRBV7-2 and TRBJ1-1, with TRBD1 as a possible D gene (5 bases). The V gene's germline CDR1 is SGHTA and CDR2 FQGNSA. The CDR3 sequence is 15 residues long. The V gene lost 1 base and the J gene lost 4 bases, with 13 bases spanning the gap. The CDR3 region has the DNA TGTGCCAGCAGCTTAGTACTTGGCAGGGTCACTGAAGCTTTCTTT. It encodes CASSLVLGRVTEAFF.

V is TRBV5-6 and J is TRBJ1-1; the D is unclear. The V end lost 1 base, the J end lost 1 base, and 11 bases lay between the germline ends. The germline gives CDR1 SGHDT, CDR2 YYEEEE. This CDR3 is built from 15 residues. The CDR3: CASSLYGRENTEAFF. In nucleotides, the CDR3 is TGTGCCAGCAGCTTGTATGGACGGGAGAACACTGAAGCTTTCTTT.

The chain uses TRBV2 and TRBJ2-2, with unresolved D. Germline CDR1 SNHLY, CDR2 FYNNEI. V dropped 7 bases and J dropped 4 bases, with 13 bases sitting between them. The CDR3 has 14 amino acids. The CDR3 coding sequence is TGTGCCAGCACTCCGCTTTCCGGCACCGGGGAGCTGTTTTTT. It yields the protein CASTPLSGTGELFF.

This chain uses TRBV19 with TRBJ1-2; D is unclear. The CDR3 totals 15 residues. Germline V gene lookup returns CDR1 LNHDA and CDR2 SQIVND (reference sequence). V shed 4 bases and J shed 2 bases, with 14 bases lying between them. CDR3 sequence (DNA): TGTGCCAGTAGTAGGGCCCAGATTCCCAACTATGGCTACACCTTC. Protein sequence: CASSRAQIPNYGYTF. Combining the CDR3 with reference TRBV19 and TRBJ1-2 gives the whole variable domain DGGITQSPKYLFRKEGQNVTLSCEQNLNHDAMYWYRQDPGQGLRLIYYSQIVNDFQKGDIAEGYSVSREKKESFPLTVTSAQKNPTAFYLCASSRAQIPNYGYTFGSGTRLTVV.

The rearrangement uses TRBV4-2 and TRBJ2-7; 11 bases match TRBD2. The J segment lost 1 base and the V segment lost 2 bases, leaving 10 bases of the junction unmatched. Germline-derived CDR1 and CDR2 are LGHNA and YNFKEQ. This CDR3 comprises 18 residues. The CDR3 is CASSQQFSSGRASYEQYF. CDR3 DNA sequence: TGTGCCAGCAGCCAACAGTTCAGTAGCGGGAGGGCTTCCTACGAGCAGTACTTC.